Presented here are 16 T cell receptor beta chains from one specimen sequenced in a study of blood T cell repertoires in COVID-19. Assay: immunoSEQ multiplex PCR; the TCRdb copy retains only in-frame clones and omits some. Here the sample spans roughly 250,000 clones, around four fifths being singletons. Sequenced material: peripheral blood. Source of these receptors: a woman in her sixties with active or convalescent COVID-19.

V usage is TRBV5-1 and J usage is TRBJ2-5; TRBD2 agrees at 7 bases. This CDR3 is built from 15 residues. Germline V CDR1 and CDR2: SGHRS, YFSETQ. J lost 5 bases, V lost 0 bases, and 7 bases had no gene match. CDR3 in amino acids: CASSLGEAGRETQYF. The CDR3, as DNA: TGCGCCAGCAGCTTGGGGGAAGCGGGGCGGGAGACCCAGTACTTC. The whole variable domain, remainder taken from reference TRBV5-1 and TRBJ2-5, is KAGVTQTPRYLIKTRGQQVTLSCSPISGHRSVSWYQQTPGQGLQFLFEYFSETQRNKGNFPGRFSGRQFSNSRSEMNVSTLELGDSALYLCASSLGEAGRETQYFGPGTRLLVL.

The rearrangement links TRBV10-2 to TRBJ2-7; 11 positions match TRBD1. With 4 bases clipped from V and 3 bases from J, the junction kept 5 bases outside the gene matches. CDR3 length: 15 amino acids. Germline CDR1 and CDR2: WSHSY and SAAADI. CDR3 coding DNA: TGCGCCAGCAGTGGATCCGGGACAGGGGGCTACGAGCAGTACTTC. Translated, it gives CASSGSGTGGYEQYF.

This clone was detected once. This chain joins TRBV14 and TRBJ1-2; 7 bases fit TRBD1. In germline, CDR1 is SGHDN, CDR2 FVKESK. CDR3 length: 13 residues. The junction had 3 bases not matched to a gene; V was cut back by 2 bases and J by 6 bases. CDR3 loop: CASSQQGVDGYTF. The CDR3 nucleotides read TGTGCCAGCAGCCAACAGGGGGTGGATGGCTACACCTTC.

The chain combines TRBV28 with TRBJ2-7, with D possibly being TRBD1 (5 bases). Trimming took 7 bases from V and 0 from J, leaving 13 bases between them. CDR1 and CDR2 from the germline V gene are MDHEN and SYDVKM. This CDR3 contains 14 residues. The CDR3 spells CASTREPSSYEQYF. The CDR3 DNA reads as TGTGCCAGCACCAGGGAACCGAGCTCCTACGAGCAGTACTTC.

This rearrangement joins TRBV2 to TRBJ2-7; 10 nucleotides match TRBD1. CDR3 length equals 14 residues. With 2 bases clipped from V and 9 bases from J, the junction kept 7 bases outside the gene matches. Germline assignment: CDR1 SNHLY and CDR2 FYNNEI. The CDR3 DNA reads TGTGCCAGCAGTGAAAGTTGGACAGGGGGTAGGCAGTACTTC. Residues: CASSESWTGGRQYF.

The genes are TRBV6-5 and TRBJ1-2, with TRBD1 matching over 7 bases. The V segment lost 2 bases and the J segment 8 bases; nucleotides outside the gene matches: 8. Germline values: CDR1 MNHEY, CDR2 SVGAGI. This CDR3 is built from 14 residues. CDR3 in DNA: TGTGCCAGCAGTTACCTAGCAGGGGGGTACGGCTACACCTTC. As protein: CASSYLAGGYGYTF.

The J gene is TRBJ2-5, the V gene TRBV5-1, with D possibly being TRBD2 (6 bases). The V end lost 1 base, the J end lost 3 bases, and 22 bases lay between the germline ends. The length of the CDR3 is 18 residues. Germline CDR1 and CDR2: SGHRS and YFSETQ. CDR3 coding DNA: TGCGCCAGCAGCTTGCCCGTGGGTGCGGGGTGGGTTGAAGAGACCCAGTACTTC. Its protein product is CASSLPVGAGWVEETQYF.

Written as DNA, the CDR3 is TGTGCCAGCTCCCCGGGACAGGGGTGGGAGCAAGCTTTCTTT. It codes for CASSPGQGWEQAFF. The chain links TRBV18 to TRBJ1-1; 10 bases agree with TRBD1. The CDR3 length is 14 residues. Germline values: CDR1 KGHSH, CDR2 LQKENI. The trim removed 6 bases at V and 9 bases at J, leaving 10 bases unmatched.

This clone appeared a single time. The chain's CDR3 is CASMLGGGLGGTQYF. The DNA for the CDR3 is TGTGCCAGCATGTTGGGGGGGGGACTCGGCGGTACGCAGTATTTT. This rearrangement joins TRBV6-5 to TRBJ2-3; 7 nucleotides align to TRBD2. The germline V gene encodes CDR1 MNHEY and CDR2 SVGAGI. This CDR3 region has 15 residues. V lost 7 bases and J lost 8; bases outside the gene matches: 15.

The chain combines TRBV27 with TRBJ1-2, with D maybe TRBD1 (6 bases). Germline values: CDR1 MNHEY, CDR2 SMNVEV (reference sequence). V lost 5 bases and J lost 6, with 13 bases in between. CDR3 length: 13 amino acids. CDR3 protein: CASSPTGNDGYTF. CDR3 DNA: TGTGCCAGCAGTCCCACAGGGAATGATGGCTACACCTTC.

The chain joins TRBV7-7 to TRBJ2-3; 11 nucleotides agree with TRBD2. The CDR3 extends over 15 amino acids. V was clipped by 2 bases and J by 4 bases; unmatched bases: 2. Germline CDR1 SSHAT, CDR2 FNYEAQ (reference sequence). CDR3 residues: CASSLSSGGPDTQYF. CDR3 DNA: TGTGCCAGCAGCTTATCTAGCGGGGGGCCAGATACGCAGTATTTT. The full variable domain, rest sourced from reference TRBV7-7 and TRBJ2-3, is GAGVSQSPRYKVTKRGQDVTLRCDPISSHATLYWYQQALGQGPEFLTYFNYEAQPDKSGLPSDRFSAERPEGSISTLTIQRTEQRDSAMYRCASSLSSGGPDTQYFGPGTRLTVL.

This clone has just one count. This sequence joins TRBV5-1 and TRBJ1-1; possible D gene TRBD1, 6 bases. The V gene's germline CDR1 is SGHRS and CDR2 YFSETQ. V shed 3 bases and J shed 1 base, with 10 bases lying between them. The CDR3 is made up of 14 amino acids. Written as DNA, the CDR3 is TGCGCCAGCAGCTCGGACAGCCAGAACACTGAAGCTTTCTTT. Protein: CASSSDSQNTEAFF.

In this sample, this clone turned up once. Other nucleotide sequences in the sample specify the same CDR3. The rearrangement links TRBV2 to TRBJ1-2, with 8 bases aligning to TRBD1. Germline V lookup: CDR1 SNHLY, CDR2 FYNNEI. The J segment lost 2 bases and the V segment lost 4 bases, leaving 0 bases of the junction unmatched. The CDR3 is 13 residues long. The CDR3 nucleotides are TGTGCCAGCAGTGGACAGGGGAACTATGGCTACACCTTC. It translates to CASSGQGNYGYTF.

The chain is built from TRBV2 and TRBJ1-6, with 7 bases that match TRBD1. V was clipped by 8 bases and J by 10 bases; unmatched bases: 8. The CDR3 contains 13 residues. CDR1 is SNHLY and CDR2 is FYNNEI in the germline V gene. The CDR3 spells CASLRQGNSPLHF. CDR3 DNA: TGTGCCAGCTTACGACAGGGAAACTCACCCCTCCACTTT.

In this sample, this clone turned up many times. The chain carries TRBV29-1 and TRBJ2-1; tentatively, D is TRBD2 (5 bases). Trimming took 6 bases from V and 7 from J, leaving 7 bases between them. Germline V CDR1 and CDR2: SQVTM, ANQGSEA. The CDR3 spans 10 residues. CDR3 sequence (DNA): TGCAGCGTGGGAGTTAATGAGCAGTTCTTC. This sequence encodes CSVGVNEQFF.

The sample holds one count of this clone. This rearrangement joins TRBV2 to TRBJ1-3; 12 nucleotides align to TRBD1. The CDR3 length is 13 residues. J was trimmed by 6 bases and V by 6 bases; bases with no gene match: 0. The germline CDR1 and CDR2 sequences are SNHLY and FYNNEI. For the CDR3, the DNA is TGTGCCAGCAGGGGACAGGGGGCAAACACCATATATTTT. This sequence encodes CASRGQGANTIYF.